A single sample is the source of the 9 T cell receptor beta chains below, sequenced in a study of blood T cell repertoires in COVID-19. The assay was immunoSEQ multiplex PCR, and TCRdb's table has in-frame clones only and misses some. This table holds 100,000 to 120,000 clones, roughly 85% found once. Specimen: peripheral blood. Receptors were obtained from a middle-aged man with acute or convalescent COVID-19.

The V gene is TRBV30, the J gene TRBJ2-7, with 8 bases fitting TRBD1. The germline CDR1 and CDR2 sequences are GTSNPN and SVGIG (reference sequence). The CDR3 has 12 amino acids. The V gene end was trimmed by 8 bases and the J gene end by 5 bases; junction bases not matched to a gene: 8. CDR3 protein: CAIDRGGHEQYF. In DNA, the CDR3 is TGTGCCATTGACAGGGGTGGGCACGAGCAGTACTTC.

The V gene is TRBV7-3, the J gene TRBJ1-1; a possible D gene is TRBD1 (5 bases). V was shortened by 1 base and J by 1 base, with 10 bases between the two germline ends. The germline V gene encodes CDR1 SGHTA and CDR2 FQGTGA. The CDR3 extends over 15 amino acids. In DNA form, the CDR3 reads TGTGCCAGCAGCTTAAACGGGGGTACGAACACTGAAGCTTTCTTT. This encodes CASSLNGGTNTEAFF.

The genes are TRBV5-1 and TRBJ1-4; 10 positions agree with TRBD1. From germline, CDR1 is SGHRS and CDR2 YFSETQ. The CDR3 spans 16 residues. V lost 4 bases and J lost 5; bases outside the gene matches: 8. The CDR3 sequence is CASSTDRGFQNEKLFF. CDR3 in DNA: TGCGCCAGCAGCACGGACAGGGGGTTTCAGAATGAAAAACTGTTTTTT.

V gene TRBV24-1 combines with J gene TRBJ2-7; D might be TRBD2 (6 bases). Trimming removed 4 bases from V and 5 bases from J, with 14 bases in between. The germline CDR1 and CDR2 sequences are KGHDR and SFDVKD. This CDR3 is 14 amino acids long. The CDR3 spells CATSEPTSSDEQYF. In DNA, the CDR3 is TGTGCCACCAGTGAACCGACTAGTTCCGACGAGCAGTACTTC.

The table lists this clone with a few counts. The genes are TRBV13 and TRBJ1-4, with 9 bases fitting TRBD1. Germline CDR1 is PRHDT and CDR2 is FYEKMQ (reference sequence). After removal of 4 bases from V and 7 bases from J, the junction contained 4 bases not matched to a gene. The CDR3 spans 14 residues. The CDR3 loop reads CASSSRTGVEKLFF. The CDR3 region has the DNA TGTGCCAGCAGCTCAAGGACAGGGGTTGAAAAACTGTTTTTT.

V gene TRBV5-1 combines with J gene TRBJ2-3, with D unclear. The V gene's germline CDR1 is SGHRS and CDR2 YFSETQ. This CDR3 comprises 11 residues. Trimming removed 5 bases from V and 6 bases from J, with 7 bases in between. In DNA, the CDR3 is TGCGCCAGCAGTATCTTGGATACGCAGTATTTT. It codes for CASSILDTQYF.

The chain joins TRBV4-1 to TRBJ2-7, with 13 bases that match TRBD2. The CDR3 has 18 residues. Trimming at V came to 4 bases and at J to 2 bases, leaving 11 bases not matched to a gene. CDR1 and CDR2 from the germline V gene are MGHRA and YSYEKL. CDR3 in DNA: TGCGCCAGCAGCCTCGGACTAGCGGGGGCACCCGCCGCCTACGAGCAGTACTTC. It is translated as CASSLGLAGAPAAYEQYF.

The V call is TRBV21-1, the J call TRBJ1-2; TRBD1 is the table's D call and was not checked against the DNA. TRBV21-1 is recorded as a pseudogene. CDR3 length equals 16 residues. The CDR3 sequence is CASSKERQGTNYGYTF. The CDR3 nucleotides read TGTGCCAGCAGCAAGGAAAGACAGGGTACTAACTATGGCTACACCTTC.

This chain links TRBV29-1 with TRBJ1-1, with 8 bases matching TRBD1. The CDR3 extends over 14 amino acids. CDR1 is SQVTM, CDR2 ANQGSEA, per germline. Losses at the gene ends were 0 bases for V and 4 bases for J; bases not matched to a gene: 4. This chain's CDR3 is CSVEDTRGPTEAFF. The CDR3 coding sequence is TGCAGCGTTGAAGATACCAGGGGGCCCACTGAAGCTTTCTTT.